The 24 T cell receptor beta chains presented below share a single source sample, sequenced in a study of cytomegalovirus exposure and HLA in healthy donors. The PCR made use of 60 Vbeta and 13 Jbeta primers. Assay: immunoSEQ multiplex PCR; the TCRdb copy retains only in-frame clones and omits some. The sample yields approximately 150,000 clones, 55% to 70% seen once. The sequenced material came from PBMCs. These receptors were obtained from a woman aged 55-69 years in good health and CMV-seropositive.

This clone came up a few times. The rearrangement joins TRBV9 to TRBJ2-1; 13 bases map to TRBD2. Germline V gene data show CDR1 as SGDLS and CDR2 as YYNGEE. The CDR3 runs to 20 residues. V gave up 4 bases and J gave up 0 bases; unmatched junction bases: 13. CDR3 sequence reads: CASSPLEGLAGDLSYNEQFF. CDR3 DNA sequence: TGTGCCAGCAGCCCTCTGGAAGGACTAGCGGGAGACCTCTCCTACAATGAGCAGTTCTTC.

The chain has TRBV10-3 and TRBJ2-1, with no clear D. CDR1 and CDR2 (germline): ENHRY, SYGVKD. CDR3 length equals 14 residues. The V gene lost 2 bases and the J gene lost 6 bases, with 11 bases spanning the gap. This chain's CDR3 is CAISEARVGNEQFF. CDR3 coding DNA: TGTGCCATCAGTGAGGCTAGAGTTGGCAATGAGCAGTTCTTC.

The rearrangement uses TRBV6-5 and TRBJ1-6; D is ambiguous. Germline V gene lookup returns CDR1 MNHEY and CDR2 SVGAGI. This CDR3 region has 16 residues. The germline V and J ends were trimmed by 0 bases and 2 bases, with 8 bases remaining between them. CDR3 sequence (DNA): TGTGCCAGCAGTTACTCCCGGGGTACCTATAATTCACCCCTCCACTTT. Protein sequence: CASSYSRGTYNSPLHF.

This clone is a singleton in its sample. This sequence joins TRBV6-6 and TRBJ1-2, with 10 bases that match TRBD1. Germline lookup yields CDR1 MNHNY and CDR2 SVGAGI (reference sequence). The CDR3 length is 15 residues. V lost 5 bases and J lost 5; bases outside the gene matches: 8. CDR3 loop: CASSRPGQGSYGYTF. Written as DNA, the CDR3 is TGTGCCAGCAGTAGACCGGGACAGGGGAGTTATGGCTACACCTTC.

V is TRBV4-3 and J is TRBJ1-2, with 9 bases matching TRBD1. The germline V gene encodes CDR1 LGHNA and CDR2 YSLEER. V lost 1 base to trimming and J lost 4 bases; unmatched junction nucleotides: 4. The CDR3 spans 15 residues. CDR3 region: CASSQGTGEGYGYTF. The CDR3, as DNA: TGCGCCAGCAGCCAAGGGACAGGGGAAGGCTATGGCTACACCTTC.

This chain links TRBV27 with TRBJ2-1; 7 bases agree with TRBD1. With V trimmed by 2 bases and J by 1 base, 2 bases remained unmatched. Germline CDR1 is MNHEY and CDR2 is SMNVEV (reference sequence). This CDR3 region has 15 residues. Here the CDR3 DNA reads TGTGCCAGCAGTTTAGCCAGGGGGTCCTACAATGAGCAGTTCTTC. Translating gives CASSLARGSYNEQFF.

The CDR3 loop reads CASSLEVRATDTQYF. CDR3 DNA: TGCGCCAGCAGCTTGGAAGTCAGGGCGACAGATACGCAGTATTTT. The chain joins TRBV5-1 to TRBJ2-3; D possibly corresponds to TRBD1 (5 bases). Between the trimmed V and J ends, which lost 0 bases and 3 bases, there was a span of 11 bases. Germline-derived CDR1 and CDR2 are SGHRS and YFSETQ. This CDR3 is built from 15 residues.

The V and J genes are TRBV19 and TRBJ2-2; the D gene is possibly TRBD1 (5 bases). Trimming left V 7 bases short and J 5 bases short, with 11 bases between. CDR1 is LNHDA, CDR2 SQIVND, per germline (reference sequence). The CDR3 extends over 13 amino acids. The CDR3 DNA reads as TGTGCCAGTAAGCAGGGCGAAACCGGGGAGCTGTTTTTT. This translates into CASKQGETGELFF.

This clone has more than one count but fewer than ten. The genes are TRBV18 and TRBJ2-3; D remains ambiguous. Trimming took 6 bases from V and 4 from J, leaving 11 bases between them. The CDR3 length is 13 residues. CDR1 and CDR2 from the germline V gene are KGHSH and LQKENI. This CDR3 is CASSPVEADTQYF. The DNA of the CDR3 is TGTGCCAGCTCCCCAGTAGAGGCAGATACGCAGTATTTT.

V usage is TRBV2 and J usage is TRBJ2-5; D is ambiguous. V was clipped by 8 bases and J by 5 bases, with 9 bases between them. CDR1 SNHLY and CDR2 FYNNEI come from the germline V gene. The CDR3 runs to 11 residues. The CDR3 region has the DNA TGTGCCAGCGGCCCCCATGAGACCCAGTACTTC. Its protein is CASGPHETQYF.

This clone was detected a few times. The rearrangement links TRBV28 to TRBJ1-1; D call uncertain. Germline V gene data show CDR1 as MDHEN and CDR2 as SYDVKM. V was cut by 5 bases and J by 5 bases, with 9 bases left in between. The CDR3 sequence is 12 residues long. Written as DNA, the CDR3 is TGTGCCAGCAGTACTCTCGGGACTGAAGCTTTCTTT. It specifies CASSTLGTEAFF. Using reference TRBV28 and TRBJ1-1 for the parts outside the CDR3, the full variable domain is DVKVTQSSRYLVKRTGEKVFLECVQDMDHENMFWYRQDPGLGLRLIYFSYDVKMKEKGDIPEGYSVSREKKERFSLILESASTNQTSMYLCASSTLGTEAFFGQGTRLTVV.

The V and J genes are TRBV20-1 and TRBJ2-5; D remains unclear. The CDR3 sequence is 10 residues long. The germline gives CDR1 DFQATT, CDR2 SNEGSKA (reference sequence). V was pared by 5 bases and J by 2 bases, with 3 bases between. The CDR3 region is CSARQETQYF. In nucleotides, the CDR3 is TGCAGTGCTCGTCAAGAGACCCAGTACTTC.

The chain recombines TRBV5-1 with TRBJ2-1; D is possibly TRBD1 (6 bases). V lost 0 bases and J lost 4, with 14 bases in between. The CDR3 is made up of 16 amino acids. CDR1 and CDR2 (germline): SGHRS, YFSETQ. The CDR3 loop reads CASSLAGRGVYNEQFF. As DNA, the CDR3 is TGCGCCAGCAGCTTGGCCGGCAGGGGAGTTTACAATGAGCAGTTCTTC.

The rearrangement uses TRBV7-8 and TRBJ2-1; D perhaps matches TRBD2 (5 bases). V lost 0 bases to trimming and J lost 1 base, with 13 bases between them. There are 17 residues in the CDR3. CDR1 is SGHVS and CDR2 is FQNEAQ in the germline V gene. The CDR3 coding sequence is TGTGCCAGCAGCTTAGCGTATGGCGGGCTATCCTACAATGAGCAGTTCTTC. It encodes CASSLAYGGLSYNEQFF.

In DNA form, the CDR3 reads TGTGCCAGCAGTGACGCGCCGGGACAGCACTTTAACTATGGCTACACCTTC. Translating gives CASSDAPGQHFNYGYTF. The gene calls are TRBV6-4 and TRBJ1-2, with 7 bases lining up with TRBD1. CDR1 is MRHNA, CDR2 SNTAGT, per germline. CDR3 length equals 17 residues. With V trimmed by 2 bases and J by 1 base, 10 bases remained unmatched.

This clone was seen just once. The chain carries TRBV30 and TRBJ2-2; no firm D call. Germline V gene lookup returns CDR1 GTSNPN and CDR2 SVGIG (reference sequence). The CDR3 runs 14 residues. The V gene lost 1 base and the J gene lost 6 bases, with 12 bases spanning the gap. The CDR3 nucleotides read TGTGCCTGGAGTGGAGAGGATTGGGCCGGGGAGCTGTTTTTT. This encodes CAWSGEDWAGELFF.

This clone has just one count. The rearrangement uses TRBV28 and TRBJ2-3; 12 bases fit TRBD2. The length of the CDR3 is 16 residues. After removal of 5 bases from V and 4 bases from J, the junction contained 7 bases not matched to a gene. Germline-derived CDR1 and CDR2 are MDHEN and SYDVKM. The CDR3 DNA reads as TGTGCCAGCAGTGGGGTGACTAGCGGGAGTCCAGATACGCAGTATTTT. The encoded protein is CASSGVTSGSPDTQYF.

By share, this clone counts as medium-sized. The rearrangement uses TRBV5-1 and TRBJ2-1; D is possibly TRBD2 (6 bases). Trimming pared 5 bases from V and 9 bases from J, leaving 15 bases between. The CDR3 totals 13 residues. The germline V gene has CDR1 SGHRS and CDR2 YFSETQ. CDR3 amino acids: CASRPTGAGEQFF. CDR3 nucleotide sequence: TGCGCCAGCAGACCGACGGGAGCGGGTGAGCAGTTCTTC.

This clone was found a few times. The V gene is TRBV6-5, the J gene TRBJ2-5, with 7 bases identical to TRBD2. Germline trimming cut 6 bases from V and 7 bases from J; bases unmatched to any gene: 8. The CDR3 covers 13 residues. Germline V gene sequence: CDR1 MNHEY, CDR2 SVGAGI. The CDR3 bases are TGTGCCAGCAGCACCCGGGAGGAGGGGACCCAGTACTTC. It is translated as CASSTREEGTQYF.

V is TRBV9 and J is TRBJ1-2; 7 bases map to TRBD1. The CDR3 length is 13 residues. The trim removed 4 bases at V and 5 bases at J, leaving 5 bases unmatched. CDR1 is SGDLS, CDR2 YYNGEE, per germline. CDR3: CASSRPGQYGYTF. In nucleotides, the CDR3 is TGTGCCAGCAGCAGACCGGGACAGTATGGCTACACCTTC.

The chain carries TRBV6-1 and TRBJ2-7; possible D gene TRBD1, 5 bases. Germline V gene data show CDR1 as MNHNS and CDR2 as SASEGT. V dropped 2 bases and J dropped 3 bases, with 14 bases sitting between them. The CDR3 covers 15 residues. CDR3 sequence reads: CASSETGQGIYEQYF. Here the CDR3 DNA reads TGTGCCAGCAGTGAAACTGGGCAGGGAATCTACGAGCAGTACTTC.

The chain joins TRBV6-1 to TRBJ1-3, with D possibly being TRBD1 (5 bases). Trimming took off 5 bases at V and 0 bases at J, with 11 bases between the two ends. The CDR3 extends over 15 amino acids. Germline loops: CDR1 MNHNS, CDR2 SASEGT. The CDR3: CASSPRDFSGNTIYF. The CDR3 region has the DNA TGTGCCAGCAGTCCCCGGGACTTCTCTGGAAACACCATATATTTT.

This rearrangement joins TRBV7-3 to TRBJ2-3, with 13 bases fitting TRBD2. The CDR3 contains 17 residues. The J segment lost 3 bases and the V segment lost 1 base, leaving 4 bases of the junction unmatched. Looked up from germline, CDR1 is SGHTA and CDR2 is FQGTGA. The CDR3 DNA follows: TGTGCCAGCAGCTTAAGCGGACTAGCGGGAGAAACAGATACGCAGTATTTT. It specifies CASSLSGLAGETDTQYF. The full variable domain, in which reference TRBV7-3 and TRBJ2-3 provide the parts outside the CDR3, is GAGVSQTPSNKVTEKGKYVELRCDPISGHTALYWYRQSLGQGPEFLIYFQGTGAADDSGLPNDRFFAVRPEGSVSTLKIQRTERGDSAVYLCASSLSGLAGETDTQYFGPGTRLTVL.

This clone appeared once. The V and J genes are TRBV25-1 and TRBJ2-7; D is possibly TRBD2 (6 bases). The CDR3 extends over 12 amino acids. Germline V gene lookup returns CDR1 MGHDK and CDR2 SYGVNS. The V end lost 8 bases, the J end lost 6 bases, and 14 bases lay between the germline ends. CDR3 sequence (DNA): TGTGCCAGCCCCCGGCGGGGCCTCGAGCAGTACTTC. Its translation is CASPRRGLEQYF.